A single TCR beta chain is shown here with its context. Researchers collected over 2 ml of blood per donor. This sample was included in a study of monozygotic twins with inflammatory bowel disease. UMIs with a 6-nucleotide sample barcode were added by template switching. Reanalyzing the 5' RACE reads, TCRdb keeps one entry per CDR3 protein, without DNA. Its clone listing holds over 120,000 distinct CDR3 sequences. This sequence originates from a human donor with ulcerative colitis or Crohn's disease, or a healthy co-twin of an affected twin (not recorded which). Sequenced sample: blood.

The CDR3 sequence: CATSRFGGSSYNEQFF. J is TRBJ2-1 and V is TRBV15. In germline, CDR1 is LNHNV, CDR2 YYDKDF (reference sequence). CDR3 length: 16 residues.